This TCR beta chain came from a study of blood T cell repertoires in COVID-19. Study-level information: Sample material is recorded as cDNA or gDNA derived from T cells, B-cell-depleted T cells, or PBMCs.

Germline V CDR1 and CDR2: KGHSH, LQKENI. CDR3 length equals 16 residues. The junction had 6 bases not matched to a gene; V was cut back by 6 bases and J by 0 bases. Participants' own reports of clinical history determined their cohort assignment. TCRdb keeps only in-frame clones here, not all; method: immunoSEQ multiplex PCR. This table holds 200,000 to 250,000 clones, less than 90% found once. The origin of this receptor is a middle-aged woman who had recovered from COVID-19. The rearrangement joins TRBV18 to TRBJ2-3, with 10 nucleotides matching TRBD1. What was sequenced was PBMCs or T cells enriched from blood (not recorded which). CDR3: CASSPPGQGSTDTQYF. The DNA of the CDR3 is TGTGCCAGCTCCCCTCCGGGACAGGGGAGCACAGATACGCAGTATTTT.